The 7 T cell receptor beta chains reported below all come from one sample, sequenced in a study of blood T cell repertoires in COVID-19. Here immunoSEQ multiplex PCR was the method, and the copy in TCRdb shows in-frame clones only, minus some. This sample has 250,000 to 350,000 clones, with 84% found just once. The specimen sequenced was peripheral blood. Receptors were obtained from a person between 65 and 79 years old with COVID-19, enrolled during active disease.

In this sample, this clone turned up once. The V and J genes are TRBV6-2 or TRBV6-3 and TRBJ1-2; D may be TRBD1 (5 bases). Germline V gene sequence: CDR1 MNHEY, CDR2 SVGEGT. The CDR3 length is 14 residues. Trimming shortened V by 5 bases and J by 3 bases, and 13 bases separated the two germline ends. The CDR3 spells CASSNQGIHYGYTF. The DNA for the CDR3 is TGTGCCAGCAGTAACCAGGGAATCCACTATGGCTACACCTTC.

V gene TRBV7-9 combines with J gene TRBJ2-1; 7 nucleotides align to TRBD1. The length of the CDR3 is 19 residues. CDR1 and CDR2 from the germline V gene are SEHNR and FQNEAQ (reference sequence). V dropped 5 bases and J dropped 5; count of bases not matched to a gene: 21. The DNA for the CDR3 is TGTGCCAGCAGCCTCCTAATCCTACAGGGGAAATCGAGCGACAATGAGCAGTTCTTC. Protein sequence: CASSLLILQGKSSDNEQFF.

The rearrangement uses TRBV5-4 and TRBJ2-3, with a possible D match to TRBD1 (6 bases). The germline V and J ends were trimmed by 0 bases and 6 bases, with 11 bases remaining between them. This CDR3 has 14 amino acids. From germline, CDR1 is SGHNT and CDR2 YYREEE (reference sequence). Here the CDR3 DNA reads TGTGCCAGCAGCTTGGATTGGGGGCCGGATACGCAGTATTTT. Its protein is CASSLDWGPDTQYF.

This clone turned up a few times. CDR3 nucleotide sequence: TGCGCCAGCAGCAGGGGACAGTACGAGCAGTACTTC. Protein: CASSRGQYEQYF. This chain joins TRBV5-1 and TRBJ2-7; TRBD1 agrees at 7 bases. The length of the CDR3 is 12 residues. CDR1 SGHRS and CDR2 YFSETQ come from the germline V gene. Trimming cost V 4 bases and J 4 bases; bases outside gene matches: 2.

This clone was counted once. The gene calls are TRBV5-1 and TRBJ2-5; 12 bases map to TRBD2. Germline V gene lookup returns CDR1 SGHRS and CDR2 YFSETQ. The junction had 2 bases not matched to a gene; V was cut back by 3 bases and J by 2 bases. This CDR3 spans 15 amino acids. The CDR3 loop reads CASSSGLAGQETQYF. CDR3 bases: TGCGCCAGCAGCTCTGGACTAGCGGGACAAGAGACCCAGTACTTC.

DNA of the CDR3: TGCGCCAGCAGCCCCTCCGGAGGGGAAGGCTACACCTTC. Translation: CASSPSGGEGYTF. The chain recombines TRBV5-1 with TRBJ1-2; D perhaps matches TRBD1 (5 bases). V was pared by 4 bases and J by 8 bases, with 15 bases between. The CDR3 extends over 13 amino acids. CDR1 is SGHRS and CDR2 is YFSETQ in the germline V gene.

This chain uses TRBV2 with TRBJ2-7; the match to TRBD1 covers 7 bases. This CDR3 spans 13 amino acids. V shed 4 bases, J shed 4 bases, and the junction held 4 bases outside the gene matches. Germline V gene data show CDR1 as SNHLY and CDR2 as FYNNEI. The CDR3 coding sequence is TGTGCCAGCAGTGCCGACAGGGATTACGAGCAGTACTTC. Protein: CASSADRDYEQYF.